This T cell receptor (beta chain) came from a study of regulatory T cells in long-lasting Graves disease. Regarding the study as a whole: Small sample size may have lowered accuracy.

This clonotype appeared many times. The antigen is undetermined. V was clipped by 7 bases and J by 4 bases, with 10 bases between them. Per the germline V gene, CDR1 is MNHEY and CDR2 is SMNVEV (reference sequence). The CDR3 is made up of 13 amino acids. Time point denoted: persistent/refractory GD, antithyroid drugs over 5 years with positive TRAb. From RNA extracted from PBMCs, the TCR library was made. Arm-PCR with iRepertoire HTBI primers amplified the CDR3 regions for these TCR beta libraries. One entry per CDR3 protein, called by TCRdb with MiXCR from the multiplex PCR reads. The sample carries some 340,000 distinct CDR3 sequences, approximately 25% recorded once.

The input for sequencing was peripheral blood mononuclear cells (PBMCs), taken when the disease was refractory, from a patient treated with antithyroid drugs. The rearrangement joins TRBV27 to TRBJ1-4; D gene unclear. This receptor was identified in a woman aged 40-49 years with Graves disease. CDR3 protein: CASTGAHNEKLFF. The CDR3 coding sequence is TGTGCCAGCACGGGAGCCCATAATGAAAAACTGTTTTTT.